This TCR beta chain appears in the sequencing data of a study of blood T cell repertoires in COVID-19. Repertoires were generated with immunoSEQ multiplex PCR, while TCRdb's copy carries only in-frame clones and drops some. Found here are approximately 82,000 clones, around 83% of them singletons; the top ten hold around 15%. CDR1 and CDR2 from the germline V gene are SGHVS and FNYEAQ. The V and J ends lost 5 bases and 2 bases, in that order; junction bases with no gene match: 5. There are 15 residues in the CDR3. This clone was seen a single time. The origin of this receptor is a woman in her sixties or seventies with acute or convalescent COVID-19. The J gene is TRBJ1-5, the V gene TRBV7-6; 8 bases fit TRBD1. Sequenced: peripheral blood. The CDR3 nucleotides are TGTGCCAGCAGCCTGATACAGGGGGGCAATCAGCCCCAGCATTTT. It yields the protein CASSLIQGGNQPQHF.